Described below is a single T cell receptor beta chain sequence and its context. The data originate from a study of T cells after somatic rescue of genetic block. Sequencing was performed with immunoSEQ multiplex PCR; in TCRdb, only in-frame clones are kept and a portion is missing. Of 55,000 or so clones in the sample, around 96% were seen once. The sequenced material came from peripheral blood mononuclear cells (PBMCs). The TCR comes from a child under two years old.

The CDR3 here is CAWSPGLAGSDEQYF. As DNA, the CDR3 is TGTGCCTGGAGTCCGGGACTAGCGGGGTCGGACGAGCAGTACTTC. The chain has TRBV30 and TRBJ2-7; 13 positions match TRBD2. J was trimmed by 5 bases and V by 2 bases; bases with no gene match: 6. CDR3 length: 15 amino acids. The germline CDR1 and CDR2 sequences are GTSNPN and SVGIG (reference sequence).